A single sample gave rise to the 11 T cell receptor beta chains below, sequenced in a study of T cells in narcolepsy. Profiled with immunoSEQ multiplex PCR; TCRdb holds only in-frame clones, not every one. The table records about 32,000 clones, roughly 83% of them present only once. The source material was CD45RA- memory CD4+ T cells from PBMCs. The receptors originated from a human donor with narcolepsy.

The rearrangement joins TRBV6-5 to TRBJ2-1, with 7 bases identical to TRBD1. This CDR3 has 16 residues. The V segment lost 4 bases and the J segment 7 bases; nucleotides outside the gene matches: 13. Germline V gene data show CDR1 as MNHEY and CDR2 as SVGAGI. This CDR3 is CASSSPGQSQSNEQFF. The CDR3 nucleotides read TGTGCCAGCAGTTCTCCGGGACAGAGCCAGAGTAATGAGCAGTTCTTC.

This clone was counted once. The chain links TRBV7-2 to TRBJ2-3; 8 positions agree with TRBD1. The length of the CDR3 is 16 residues. The germline gives CDR1 SGHTA, CDR2 FQGNSA. Trimming removed 5 bases from V and 5 bases from J; junction bases left unmatched: 12. CDR3 in amino acids: CASSDWLVQGGDTQYF. CDR3 in DNA: TGTGCCAGCAGCGACTGGCTTGTACAGGGGGGAGATACGCAGTATTTT. Using reference TRBV7-2 and TRBJ2-3 for the parts outside the CDR3, the full variable domain is GAGVSQSPSNKVTEKGKDVELRCDPISGHTALYWYRQSLGQGLEFLIYFQGNSAPDKSGLPSDRFSAERTGGSVSTLTIQRTQQEDSAVYLCASSDWLVQGGDTQYFGPGTRLTVL.

In its sample, this clone was seen once. The J gene is TRBJ2-1, the V gene TRBV6-6, with D possibly matching TRBD1 (5 bases). This CDR3 has 13 amino acids. Trimming cost V 2 bases and J 7 bases, with 9 bases left between them. Germline CDR1 is MNHNY and CDR2 is SVGAGI (reference sequence). In DNA form, the CDR3 reads TGTGCCAGCAGTTACGTGACAGTAAATGAGCAGTTCTTC. Its protein product is CASSYVTVNEQFF.

This clone occurred once. This chain connects TRBV28 to TRBJ2-2; 10 positions match TRBD2. CDR3 length: 18 amino acids. V lost 5 bases and J lost 5; bases outside the gene matches: 14. Germline values: CDR1 MDHEN, CDR2 SYDVKM. CDR3 loop: CASSLPLASGSRTGELFF. The CDR3 region has the DNA TGTGCCAGCAGTCTTCCTTTGGCTAGCGGGAGTCGAACCGGGGAGCTGTTTTTT.

CDR3 region: CASERERNTEAFF. The CDR3 DNA sequence: TGTGCCAGCGAGAGGGAGAGGAACACTGAAGCTTTCTTT. This rearrangement joins TRBV6-1 to TRBJ1-1; D gene uncertain. This CDR3 is 13 amino acids long. The V end was cut by 8 bases, the J end by 1 base, with 11 bases between. Germline V gives CDR1 MNHNS, CDR2 SASEGT.

The rearrangement uses TRBV5-1 and TRBJ2-2; 14 bases fit TRBD2. The J segment lost 8 bases and the V segment lost 3 bases, leaving 12 bases of the junction unmatched. The germline CDR1 and CDR2 sequences are SGHRS and YFSETQ. The CDR3 has 18 amino acids. For the CDR3, the DNA is TGCGCCAGCAGCTCGGCCGGGACTAGCGGGAGTGGTAGTGGGGAGCTGTTTTTT. This codes for CASSSAGTSGSGSGELFF.

The rearrangement uses TRBV6-1 and TRBJ2-1; no clear D. Between the trimmed V and J ends, which lost 1 base and 4 bases, there was a span of 5 bases. Germline-derived CDR1 and CDR2 are MNHNS and SASEGT. The CDR3 has 13 amino acids. This chain's CDR3 is CASSEGPYNEQFF. The CDR3 bases are TGTGCCAGCAGTGAAGGCCCGTACAATGAGCAGTTCTTC.

The rearrangement joins TRBV5-1 to TRBJ2-7; 7 positions match TRBD2. The V gene end was trimmed by 5 bases and the J gene end by 3 bases; junction bases not matched to a gene: 8. The germline CDR1 and CDR2 sequences are SGHRS and YFSETQ. This CDR3 comprises 14 residues. The CDR3 nucleotides are TGCGCCAGCAGAGCGGCGGGAGTTGACTACGAGCAGTACTTC. It is translated as CASRAAGVDYEQYF.

The chain uses TRBV6-6 and TRBJ1-2; 11 bases line up with TRBD1. Trimming cost V 5 bases and J 5 bases; bases outside gene matches: 10. Germline V CDR1 and CDR2: MNHNY, SVGAGI (reference sequence). There are 16 residues in the CDR3. The CDR3 region is CASSNWDRGREYGYTF. CDR3 nucleotides: TGTGCCAGCAGTAATTGGGACAGGGGGAGGGAATATGGCTACACCTTC.

The chain combines TRBV5-1 with TRBJ2-1; 10 bases agree with TRBD2. This CDR3 is built from 16 residues. V trimming: 2 bases; J trimming: 1 base; junction bases outside the gene matches: 3. Germline CDR1 SGHRS, CDR2 YFSETQ. The CDR3 loop is CASSLVAGGSYNEQFF. CDR3 coding DNA: TGCGCCAGCAGCTTAGTAGCGGGAGGATCCTACAATGAGCAGTTCTTC.

V and J are TRBV7-9 and TRBJ1-1; D remains ambiguous. V lost 5 bases, J lost 1 base, and 5 bases lay in between. The CDR3 extends over 12 amino acids. CDR1 is SEHNR, CDR2 FQNEAQ, per germline (reference sequence). CDR3 region: CASSPANTEAFF. CDR3 DNA: TGTGCCAGCAGCCCAGCGAACACTGAAGCTTTCTTT. Combining the CDR3 with reference TRBV7-9 and TRBJ1-1 gives the whole variable domain DTGVSQNPRHKITKRGQNVTFRCDPISEHNRLYWYRQTLGQGPEFLTYFQNEAQLEKSRLLSDRFSAERPKGSFSTLEIQRTEQGDSAMYLCASSPANTEAFFGQGTRLTVV.